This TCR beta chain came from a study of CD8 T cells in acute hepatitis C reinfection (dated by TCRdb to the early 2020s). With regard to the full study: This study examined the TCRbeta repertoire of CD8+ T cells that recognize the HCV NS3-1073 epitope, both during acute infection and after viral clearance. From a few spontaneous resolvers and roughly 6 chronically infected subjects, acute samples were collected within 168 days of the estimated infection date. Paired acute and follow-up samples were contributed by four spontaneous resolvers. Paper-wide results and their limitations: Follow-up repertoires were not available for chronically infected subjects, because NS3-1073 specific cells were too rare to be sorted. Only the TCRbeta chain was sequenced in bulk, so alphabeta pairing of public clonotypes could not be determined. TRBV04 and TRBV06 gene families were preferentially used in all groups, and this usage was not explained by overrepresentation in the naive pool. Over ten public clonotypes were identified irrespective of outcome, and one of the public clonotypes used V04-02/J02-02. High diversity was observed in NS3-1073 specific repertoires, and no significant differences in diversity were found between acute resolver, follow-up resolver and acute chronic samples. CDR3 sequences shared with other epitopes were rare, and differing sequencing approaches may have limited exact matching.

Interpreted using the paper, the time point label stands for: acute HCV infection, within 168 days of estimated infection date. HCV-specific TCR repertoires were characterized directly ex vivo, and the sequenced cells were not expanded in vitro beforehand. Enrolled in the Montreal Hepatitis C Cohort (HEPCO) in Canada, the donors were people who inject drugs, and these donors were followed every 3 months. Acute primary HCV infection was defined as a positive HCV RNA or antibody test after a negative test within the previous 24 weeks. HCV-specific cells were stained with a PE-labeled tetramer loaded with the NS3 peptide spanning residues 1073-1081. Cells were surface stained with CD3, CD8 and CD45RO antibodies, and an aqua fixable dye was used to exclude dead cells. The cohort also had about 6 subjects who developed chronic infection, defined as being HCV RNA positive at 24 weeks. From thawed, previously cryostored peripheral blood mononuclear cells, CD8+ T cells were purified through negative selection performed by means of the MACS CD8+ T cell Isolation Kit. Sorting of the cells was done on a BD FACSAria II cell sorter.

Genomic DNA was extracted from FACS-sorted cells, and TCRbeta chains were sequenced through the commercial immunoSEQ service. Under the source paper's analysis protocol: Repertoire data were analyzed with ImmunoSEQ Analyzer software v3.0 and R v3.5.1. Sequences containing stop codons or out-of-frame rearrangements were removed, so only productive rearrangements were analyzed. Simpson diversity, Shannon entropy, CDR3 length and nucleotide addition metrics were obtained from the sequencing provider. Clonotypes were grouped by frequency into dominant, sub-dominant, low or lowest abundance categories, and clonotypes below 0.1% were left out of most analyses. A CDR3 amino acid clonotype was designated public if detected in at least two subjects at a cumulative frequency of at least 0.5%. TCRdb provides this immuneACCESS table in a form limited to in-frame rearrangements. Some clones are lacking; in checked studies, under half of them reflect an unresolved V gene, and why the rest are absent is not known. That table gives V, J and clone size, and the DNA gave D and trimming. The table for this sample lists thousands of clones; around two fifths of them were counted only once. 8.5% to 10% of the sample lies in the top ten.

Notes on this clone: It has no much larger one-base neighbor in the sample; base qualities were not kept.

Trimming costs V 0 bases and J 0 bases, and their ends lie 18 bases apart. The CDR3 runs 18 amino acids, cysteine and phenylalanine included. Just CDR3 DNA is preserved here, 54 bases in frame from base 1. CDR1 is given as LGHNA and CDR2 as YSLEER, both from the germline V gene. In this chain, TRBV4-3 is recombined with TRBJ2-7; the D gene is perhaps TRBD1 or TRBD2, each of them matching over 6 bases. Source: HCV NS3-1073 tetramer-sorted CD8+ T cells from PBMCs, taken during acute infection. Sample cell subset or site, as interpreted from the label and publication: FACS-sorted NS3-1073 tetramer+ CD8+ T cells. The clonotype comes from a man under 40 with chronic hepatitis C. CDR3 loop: CASSQEPSEGGASYEQYF. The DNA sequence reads TGCGCCAGCAGCCAAGAGCCTTCCGAGGGGGGAGCCTCCTACGAGCAGTACTTC.